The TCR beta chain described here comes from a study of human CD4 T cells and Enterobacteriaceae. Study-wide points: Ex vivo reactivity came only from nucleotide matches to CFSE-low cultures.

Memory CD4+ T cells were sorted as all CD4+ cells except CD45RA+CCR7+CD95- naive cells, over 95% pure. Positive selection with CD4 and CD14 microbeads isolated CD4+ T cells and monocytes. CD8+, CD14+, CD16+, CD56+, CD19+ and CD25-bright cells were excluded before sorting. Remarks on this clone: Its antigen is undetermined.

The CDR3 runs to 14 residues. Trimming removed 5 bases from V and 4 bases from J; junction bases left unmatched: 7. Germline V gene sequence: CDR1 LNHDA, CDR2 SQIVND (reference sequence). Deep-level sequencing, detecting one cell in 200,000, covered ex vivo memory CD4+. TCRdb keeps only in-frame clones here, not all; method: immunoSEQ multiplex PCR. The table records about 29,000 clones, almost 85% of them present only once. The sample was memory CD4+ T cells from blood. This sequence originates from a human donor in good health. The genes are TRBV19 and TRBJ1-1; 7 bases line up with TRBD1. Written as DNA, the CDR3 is TGTGCCAGTAGTTCACAGGGGATGGGCACTGAAGCTTTCTTT. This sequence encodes CASSSQGMGTEAFF. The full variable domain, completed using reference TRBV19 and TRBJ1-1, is DGGITQSPKYLFRKEGQNVTLSCEQNLNHDAMYWYRQDPGQGLRLIYYSQIVNDFQKGDIAEGYSVSREKKESFPLTVTSAQKNPTAFYLCASSSQGMGTEAFFGQGTRLTVV.